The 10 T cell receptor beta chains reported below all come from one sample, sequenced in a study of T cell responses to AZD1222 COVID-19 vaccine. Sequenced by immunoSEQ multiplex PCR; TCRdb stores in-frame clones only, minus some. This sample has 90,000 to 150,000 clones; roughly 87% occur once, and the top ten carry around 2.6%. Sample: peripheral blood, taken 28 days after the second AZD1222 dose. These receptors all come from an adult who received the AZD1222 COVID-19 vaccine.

The CDR3 reads CASTRGQSPEKLFF. CDR3 in DNA: TGTGCCAGCACGCGGGGACAGTCCCCCGAAAAACTGTTTTTT. This chain connects TRBV11-2 to TRBJ1-4, with 7 bases aligning to TRBD1. The CDR3 runs to 14 residues. Germline V gene lookup returns CDR1 SGHAT and CDR2 FQNNGV. V lost 7 bases to trimming and J lost 8 bases; unmatched junction nucleotides: 10.

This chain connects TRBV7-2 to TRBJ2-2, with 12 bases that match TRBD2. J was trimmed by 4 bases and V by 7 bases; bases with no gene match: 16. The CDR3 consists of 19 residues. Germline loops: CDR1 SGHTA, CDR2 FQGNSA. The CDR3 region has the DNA TGTGCCAGCATCGGTAGACTAGCGGGGGTGGCAGGGCGCACCGGGGAGCTGTTTTTT. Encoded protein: CASIGRLAGVAGRTGELFF.

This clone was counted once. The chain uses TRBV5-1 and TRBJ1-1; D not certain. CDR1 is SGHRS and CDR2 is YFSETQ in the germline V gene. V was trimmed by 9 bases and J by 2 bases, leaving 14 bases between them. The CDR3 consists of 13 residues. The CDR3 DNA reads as TGCGCCACCTCGATTGAGGCTAACACTGAAGCTTTCTTT. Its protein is CATSIEANTEAFF.

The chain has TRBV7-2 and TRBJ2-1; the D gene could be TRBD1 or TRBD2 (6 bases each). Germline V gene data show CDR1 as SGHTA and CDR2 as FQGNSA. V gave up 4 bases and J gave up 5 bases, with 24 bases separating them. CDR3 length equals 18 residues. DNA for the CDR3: TGTGCCAGCAGCTCCGACAGGTTTGGGGCCGGGGAGGACAATGAGCAGTTCTTC. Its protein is CASSSDRFGAGEDNEQFF.

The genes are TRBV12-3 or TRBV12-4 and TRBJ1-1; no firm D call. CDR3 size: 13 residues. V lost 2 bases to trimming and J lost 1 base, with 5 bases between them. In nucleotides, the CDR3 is TGTGCCAGCAGTTTATATCAGAACACTGAAGCTTTCTTT. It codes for CASSLYQNTEAFF.

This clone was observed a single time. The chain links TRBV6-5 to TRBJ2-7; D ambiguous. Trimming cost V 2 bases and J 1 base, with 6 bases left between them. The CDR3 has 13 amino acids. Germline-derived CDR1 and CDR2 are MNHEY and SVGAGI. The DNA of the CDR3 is TGTGCCAGCAGTTACGAGGCTTCCTACGAGCAGTACTTC. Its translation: CASSYEASYEQYF.

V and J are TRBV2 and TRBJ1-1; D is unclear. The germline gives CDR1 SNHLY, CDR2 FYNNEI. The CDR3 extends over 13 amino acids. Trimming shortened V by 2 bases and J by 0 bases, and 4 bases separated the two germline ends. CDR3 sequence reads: CASSETVNTEAFF. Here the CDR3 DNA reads TGTGCCAGCAGTGAAACCGTGAACACTGAAGCTTTCTTT.

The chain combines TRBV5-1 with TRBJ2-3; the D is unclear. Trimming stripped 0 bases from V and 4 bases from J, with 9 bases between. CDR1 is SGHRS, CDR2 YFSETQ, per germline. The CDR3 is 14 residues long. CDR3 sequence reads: CASSLEWSSDTQYF. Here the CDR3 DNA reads TGCGCCAGCAGCTTGGAATGGTCATCAGATACGCAGTATTTT.

The CDR3 DNA follows: TGTGCCAGCAGGGCGACAGGGGGCTCCTACGAGCAGTACTTC. It translates to CASRATGGSYEQYF. V usage is TRBV2 and J usage is TRBJ2-7; 9 bases align to TRBD1. Germline V gene lookup returns CDR1 SNHLY and CDR2 FYNNEI. The CDR3 has 14 amino acids. V lost 6 bases, J lost 0 bases, and 3 bases stayed unmatched.

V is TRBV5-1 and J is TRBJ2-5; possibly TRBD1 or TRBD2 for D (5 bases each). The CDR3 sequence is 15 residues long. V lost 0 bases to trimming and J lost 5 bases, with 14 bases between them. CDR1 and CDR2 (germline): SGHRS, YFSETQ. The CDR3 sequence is CASSLVGPQSETQYF. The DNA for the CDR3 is TGCGCCAGCAGCTTGGTGGGACCCCAGTCGGAGACCCAGTACTTC.